What follows are 21 T cell receptor beta chains derived from one specimen sequenced in a study of blood T cell repertoires in COVID-19. This table comes from immunoSEQ multiplex PCR, and its TCRdb copy is limited to in-frame clones, with some not included. The data contain under 200,000 clones, less than 85% of them seen just once; the ten biggest clones take up more than 4.5%. The material sequenced was PBMCs or T cells enriched from blood (not recorded which). The receptors come from a woman aged 55-70 years with acute COVID-19.

CDR3 bases: TGCAGCGTTGCCAGGGATGAAAAACTGTTTTTT. As protein: CSVARDEKLFF. The V and J genes are TRBV29-1 and TRBJ1-4, with D maybe TRBD1 (5 bases). This CDR3 is built from 11 residues. Looked up from germline, CDR1 is SQVTM and CDR2 is ANQGSEA. The V and J ends lost 4 bases and 6 bases respectively, with 6 bases between them. Complete variable domain (other parts from reference TRBV29-1 and TRBJ1-4): SAVISQKPSRDICQRGTSLTIQCQVDSQVTMMFWYRQQPGQSLTLIATANQGSEATYESGFVIDKFPISRPNLTFSTLTVSNMSPEDSSIYLCSVARDEKLFFGSGTQLSVL.

CDR3 residues: CASSGEREPGNTIYF. CDR3 DNA: TGTGCCAGCAGCGGCGAAAGGGAGCCTGGAAACACCATATATTTT. V gene TRBV9 combines with J gene TRBJ1-3; D remains ambiguous. V was trimmed by 3 bases and J by 2 bases, leaving 12 bases between them. CDR3 length equals 15 residues. Germline V CDR1 and CDR2: SGDLS, YYNGEE.

The rearrangement links TRBV4-3 to TRBJ2-2, with D perhaps TRBD2 (5 bases). This CDR3 spans 16 amino acids. V was cut by 0 bases and J by 5 bases, with 13 bases left in between. Looked up from germline, CDR1 is LGHNA and CDR2 is YSLEER. Written as DNA, the CDR3 is TGCGCCAGCAGCCAAGATCTTTCAACGGGGACCGGGGAGCTGTTTTTT. It is translated as CASSQDLSTGTGELFF.

V is TRBV4-1 and J is TRBJ2-7, with D tentatively TRBD2 (6 bases). V was cut by 3 bases and J by 2 bases, with 14 bases left in between. CDR3 length: 15 amino acids. Per the germline V gene, CDR1 is MGHRA and CDR2 is YSYEKL. CDR3 residues: CASSQGLDSAYEQYV. The CDR3, as DNA: TGCGCCAGCAGCCAGGGACTGGACTCAGCCTACGAGCAGTACGTC.

V gene TRBV3-1 (or the pseudogene TRBV3-2) combines with J gene TRBJ2-1; TRBD2 matches 9 bases. Per germline, CDR1 LGHDT and CDR2 YNNKEL (reference sequence). This CDR3 contains 16 residues. The V segment lost 1 base and the J segment 8 bases; nucleotides outside the gene matches: 9. DNA of the CDR3: TGTGCCAGCAGCCAAGCGGCGGGGGGGGGCCGATATGAGCAGTTCTTC. Its translation is CASSQAAGGGRYEQFF.

The chain carries TRBV5-4 and TRBJ1-2, with D unclear. The CDR3 loop spans 15 amino acids. Germline assignment: CDR1 SGHNT and CDR2 YYREEE (reference sequence). Trimming cost V 9 bases and J 0 bases, with 18 bases left between them. CDR3 sequence reads: CATIYAGGPNYGYTF. For the CDR3, the DNA is TGTGCCACCATCTACGCAGGCGGGCCTAACTATGGCTACACCTTC.

This clone has a single count. CDR3 sequence reads: CASSLQGYGTDTQYF. CDR3 DNA: TGTGCCAGCAGCCTACAGGGGTATGGCACAGATACGCAGTATTTT. This rearrangement joins TRBV5-4 to TRBJ2-3; 7 bases map to TRBD1. With V trimmed by 4 bases and J by 1 base, 6 bases remained unmatched. The CDR3 length is 15 residues. CDR1 and CDR2 from the germline V gene are SGHNT and YYREEE (reference sequence).

The chain uses TRBV6-6 and TRBJ2-1; 8 bases align to TRBD2. Trimming took 10 bases from V and 9 from J; bases not matched to a gene: 5. Germline loops: CDR1 MNHNY, CDR2 SVGAGI (reference sequence). This CDR3 has 11 amino acids. CDR3 nucleotide sequence: TGTGCCACCCGTAGCGGGACTGAGCAGTTCTTC. Translating it yields CATRSGTEQFF.

This chain links TRBV5-6 with TRBJ2-7; TRBD2 matches 7 bases. Unmatched junction bases numbered 9, after V lost 7 bases and J lost 5 bases. The CDR3 contains 13 residues. Germline-derived CDR1 and CDR2 are SGHDT and YYEEEE. The CDR3 DNA sequence: TGTGCCAGCTCCAGCGGGGCCCCTGACGAGCAGTACTTC. Its protein is CASSSGAPDEQYF.

The rearrangement links TRBV27 to TRBJ2-1; possibly TRBD1 for D (5 bases). Germline CDR1 and CDR2: MNHEY and SMNVEV (reference sequence). CDR3 length: 13 amino acids. Trimming left V 7 bases short and J 8 bases short, with 15 bases between. The CDR3 loop reads CASTETGFDEQFF. The CDR3, as DNA: TGTGCCAGCACCGAAACAGGTTTCGATGAGCAGTTCTTC.

The chain uses TRBV27 and TRBJ1-2, with a possible D match to TRBD1 (6 bases). The CDR3 totals 13 residues. V lost 6 bases and J lost 4, with 12 bases in between. CDR1 MNHEY and CDR2 SMNVEV come from the germline V gene (reference sequence). CDR3 loop: CASSLQGTYGYTF. The CDR3, as DNA: TGTGCCAGCAGCTTACAGGGTACCTATGGCTACACCTTC.

V is TRBV5-1 and J is TRBJ1-2; 9 bases are shared with TRBD1. Germline V gene lookup returns CDR1 SGHRS and CDR2 YFSETQ. The V segment lost 3 bases and the J segment 4 bases; nucleotides outside the gene matches: 13. This CDR3 has 17 amino acids. The CDR3 protein is CASSSPDRGKSAYGYTF. The CDR3 bases are TGCGCCAGCAGCTCCCCGGACAGGGGAAAATCGGCCTATGGCTACACCTTC.

This clone was counted only a few times. The chain combines TRBV28 with TRBJ2-7; 7 nucleotides line up with TRBD2. V dropped 6 bases and J dropped 8; count of bases not matched to a gene: 13. The CDR3 totals 14 residues. CDR1 is MDHEN and CDR2 is SYDVKM in the germline V gene. The CDR3 loop reads CASSSGEGRGKQYV. DNA for the CDR3: TGTGCCAGCAGCTCAGGAGAGGGGAGGGGAAAGCAGTACGTC.

The chain has TRBV6-2 or TRBV6-3 and TRBJ2-1; unclear D gene. V was clipped by 0 bases and J by 6 bases, with 6 bases between them. The length of the CDR3 is 13 residues. CDR1 and CDR2 (germline): MNHEY, SVGEGT. This chain's CDR3 is CASSYSIGNEQFF. The CDR3, as DNA: TGTGCCAGCAGTTACTCGATCGGCAATGAGCAGTTCTTC.

CDR3: CASSLSDTQYF. The DNA of the CDR3 is TGTGCCAGCAGTCTCTCCGATACGCAGTATTTT. The rearrangement joins TRBV6-2 or TRBV6-3 to TRBJ2-3; no firm D call. Germline assignment: CDR1 MNHEY and CDR2 SVGEGT. V was pared by 5 bases and J by 6 bases, with 6 bases between. The CDR3 is 11 amino acids.

The table lists this clone with a count of one. The chain employs TRBV10-3 and TRBJ1-5, with TRBD1 identical over 8 bases. The germline V gene encodes CDR1 ENHRY and CDR2 SYGVKD. This CDR3 is built from 14 residues. Germline trimming cut 0 bases from V and 11 bases from J; bases unmatched to any gene: 6. The CDR3 bases are TGTGCCATCAGTGAGTCGACAGGGGAGGGGGCCCAGCATTTT. Amino acids: CAISESTGEGAQHF.

This clone was counted a single time. The chain carries TRBV7-8 and TRBJ2-1; D remains unclear. Germline V lookup: CDR1 SGHVS, CDR2 FQNEAQ. V lost 2 bases and J lost 5, with 7 bases in between. CDR3 length equals 13 residues. The CDR3 reads CASSLSTNNEQFF. The DNA of the CDR3 is TGTGCCAGCAGCTTATCTACGAACAATGAGCAGTTCTTC. The whole variable domain, remainder taken from reference TRBV7-8 and TRBJ2-1, is GAGVSQSPRYKVAKRGQDVALRCDPISGHVSLFWYQQALGQGPEFLTYFQNEAQLDKSGLPSDRFFAERPEGSVSTLKIQRTQQEDSAVYLCASSLSTNNEQFFGPGTRLTVL.

The V and J genes are TRBV4-1 and TRBJ1-6; D might be TRBD1 (6 bases). This CDR3 comprises 16 residues. Per germline, CDR1 MGHRA and CDR2 YSYEKL. V was shortened by 1 base and J by 6 bases, with 13 bases between the two germline ends. The CDR3 nucleotides read TGCGCCAGCAGCCAAGGGGGGGGCATCGCTAATTCACCCCTCCACTTT. Translation gives CASSQGGGIANSPLHF.

The CDR3 DNA reads TGCGCCAGCAGCTCGGGACAGGGTAATGAAAAACTGTTTTTT. As protein: CASSSGQGNEKLFF. The chain links TRBV4-3 to TRBJ1-4, with 9 bases aligning to TRBD1. J gave up 4 bases and V 5 bases, and 2 bases lay outside the gene matches. The CDR3 consists of 14 residues. Germline assignment: CDR1 LGHNA and CDR2 YSLEER.

The rearrangement joins TRBV7-2 to TRBJ2-2; 7 bases line up with TRBD2. Trimming cost V 4 bases and J 6 bases; bases outside gene matches: 14. CDR1 SGHTA and CDR2 FQGNSA come from the germline V gene. The CDR3 is made up of 17 amino acids. The DNA for the CDR3 is TGTGCCAGCAGCTCGAGCCCCGCAGGGACTACCCCCGGGGAGCTGTTTTTT. It codes for CASSSSPAGTTPGELFF. Filled out from reference TRBV7-2 and TRBJ2-2, the complete variable domain reads GAGVSQSPSNKVTEKGKDVELRCDPISGHTALYWYRQSLGQGLEFLIYFQGNSAPDKSGLPSDRFSAERTGGSVSTLTIQRTQQEDSAVYLCASSSSPAGTTPGELFFGEGSRLTVL.

The V gene is TRBV5-6, the J gene TRBJ1-1; D is ambiguous. Trimming stripped 4 bases from V and 11 bases from J, with 21 bases between. Germline CDR1 and CDR2: SGHDT and YYEEEE. The CDR3 has 14 residues. The CDR3, as DNA: TGTGCCAGCAGCCTATTGTCAGGCTCCGAAGAGGCTTTCTTT. Its protein is CASSLLSGSEEAFF.